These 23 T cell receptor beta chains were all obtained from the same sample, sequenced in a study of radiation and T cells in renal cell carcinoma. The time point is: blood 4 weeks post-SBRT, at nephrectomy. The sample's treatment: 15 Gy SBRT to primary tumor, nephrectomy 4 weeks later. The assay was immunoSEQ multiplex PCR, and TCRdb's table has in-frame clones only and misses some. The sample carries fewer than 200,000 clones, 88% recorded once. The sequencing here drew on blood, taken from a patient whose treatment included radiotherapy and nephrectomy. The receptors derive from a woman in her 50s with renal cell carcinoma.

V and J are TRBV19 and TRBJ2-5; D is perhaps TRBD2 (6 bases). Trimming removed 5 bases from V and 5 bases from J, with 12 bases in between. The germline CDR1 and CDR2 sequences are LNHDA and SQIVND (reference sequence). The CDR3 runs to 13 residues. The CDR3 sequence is CASSETRIETQYF. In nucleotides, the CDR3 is TGTGCCAGTAGTGAGACTAGGATCGAGACCCAGTACTTC. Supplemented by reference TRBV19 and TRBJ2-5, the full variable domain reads DGGITQSPKYLFRKEGQNVTLSCEQNLNHDAMYWYRQDPGQGLRLIYYSQIVNDFQKGDIAEGYSVSREKKESFPLTVTSAQKNPTAFYLCASSETRIETQYFGPGTRLLVL.

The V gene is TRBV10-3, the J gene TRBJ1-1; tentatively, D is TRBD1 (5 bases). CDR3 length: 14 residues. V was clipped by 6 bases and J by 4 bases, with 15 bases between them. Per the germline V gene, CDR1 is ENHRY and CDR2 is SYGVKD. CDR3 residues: CAIRAGVGGTEAFF. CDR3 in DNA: TGTGCCATCAGAGCTGGGGTCGGGGGCACTGAAGCTTTCTTT.

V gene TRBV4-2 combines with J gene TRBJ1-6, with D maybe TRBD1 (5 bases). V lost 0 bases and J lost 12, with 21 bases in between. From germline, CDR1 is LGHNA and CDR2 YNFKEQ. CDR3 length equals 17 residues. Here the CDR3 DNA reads TGTGCCAGCAGCCAAGATATGGGGACTGATTTAGAGGGACCCCTCCACTTT. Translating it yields CASSQDMGTDLEGPLHF.

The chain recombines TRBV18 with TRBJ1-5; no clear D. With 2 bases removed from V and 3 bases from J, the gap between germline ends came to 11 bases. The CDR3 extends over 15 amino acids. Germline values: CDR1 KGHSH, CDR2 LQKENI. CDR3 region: CASSPSGSSNQPQHF. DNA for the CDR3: TGTGCCAGCTCACCATCGGGCAGCTCCAATCAGCCCCAGCATTTT. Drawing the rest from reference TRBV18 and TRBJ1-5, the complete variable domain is NAGVMQNPRHLVRRRGQEARLRCSPMKGHSHVYWYRQLPEEGLKFMVYLQKENIIDESGMPKERFSAEFPKEGPSILRIQQVVRGDSAAYFCASSPSGSSNQPQHFGDGTRLSIL.

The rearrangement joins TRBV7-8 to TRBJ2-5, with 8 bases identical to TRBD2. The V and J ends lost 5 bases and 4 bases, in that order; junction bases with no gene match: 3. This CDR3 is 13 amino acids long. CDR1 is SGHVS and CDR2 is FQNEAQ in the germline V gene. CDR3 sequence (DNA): TGTGCCAGCAGCCGCGGGGGGTCAGAGACCCAGTACTTC. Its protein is CASSRGGSETQYF.

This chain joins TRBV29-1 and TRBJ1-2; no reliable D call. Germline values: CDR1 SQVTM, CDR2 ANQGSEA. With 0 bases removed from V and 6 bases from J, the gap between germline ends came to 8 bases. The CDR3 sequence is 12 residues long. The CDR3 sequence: CSVEDRVHGYTF. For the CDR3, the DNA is TGCAGCGTTGAAGATAGGGTCCATGGCTACACCTTC. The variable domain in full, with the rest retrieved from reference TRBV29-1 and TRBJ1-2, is SAVISQKPSRDICQRGTSLTIQCQVDSQVTMMFWYRQQPGQSLTLIATANQGSEATYESGFVIDKFPISRPNLTFSTLTVSNMSPEDSSIYLCSVEDRVHGYTFGSGTRLTVV.

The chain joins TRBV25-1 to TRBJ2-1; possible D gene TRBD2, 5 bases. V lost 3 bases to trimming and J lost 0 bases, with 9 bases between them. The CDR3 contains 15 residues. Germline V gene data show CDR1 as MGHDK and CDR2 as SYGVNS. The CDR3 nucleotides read TGTGCCAGCAGTGAGCCGAGGGCCTCCTACAATGAGCAGTTCTTC. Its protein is CASSEPRASYNEQFF. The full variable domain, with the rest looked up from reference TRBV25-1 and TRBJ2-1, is EADIYQTPRYLVIGTGKKITLECSQTMGHDKMYWYQQDPGMELHLIHYSYGVNSTEKGDLSSESTVSRIRTEHFPLTLESARPSHTSQYLCASSEPRASYNEQFFGPGTRLTVL.

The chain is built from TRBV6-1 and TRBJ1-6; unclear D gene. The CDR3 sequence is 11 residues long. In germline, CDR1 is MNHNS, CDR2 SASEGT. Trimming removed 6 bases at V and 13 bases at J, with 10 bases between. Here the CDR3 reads CASRETRPLHF. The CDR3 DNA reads TGTGCCAGCAGGGAGACCAGGCCCCTCCACTTT.

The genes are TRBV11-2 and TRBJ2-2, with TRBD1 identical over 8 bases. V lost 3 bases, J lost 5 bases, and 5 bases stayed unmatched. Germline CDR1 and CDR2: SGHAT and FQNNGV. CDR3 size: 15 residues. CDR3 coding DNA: TGTGCCAGCAGCTTTATCAGGGGGCGGACCGGGGAGCTGTTTTTT. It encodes CASSFIRGRTGELFF.

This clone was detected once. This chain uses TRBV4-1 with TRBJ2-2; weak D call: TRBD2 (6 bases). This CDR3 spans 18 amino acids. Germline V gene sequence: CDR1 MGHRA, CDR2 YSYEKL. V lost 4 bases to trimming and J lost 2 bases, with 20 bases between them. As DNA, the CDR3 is TGCGCCAGCAGCCCGGGCCGCTTGGGAGGCAGAAACACCGGGGAGCTGTTTTTT. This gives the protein CASSPGRLGGRNTGELFF.

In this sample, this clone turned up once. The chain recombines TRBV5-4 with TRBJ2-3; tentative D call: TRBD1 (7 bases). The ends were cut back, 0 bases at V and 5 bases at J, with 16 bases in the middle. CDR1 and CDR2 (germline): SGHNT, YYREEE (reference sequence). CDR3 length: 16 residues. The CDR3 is CASSLAGAGGRDTQYF. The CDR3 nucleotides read TGTGCCAGCAGCTTGGCTGGCGCAGGGGGGAGAGATACGCAGTATTTT.

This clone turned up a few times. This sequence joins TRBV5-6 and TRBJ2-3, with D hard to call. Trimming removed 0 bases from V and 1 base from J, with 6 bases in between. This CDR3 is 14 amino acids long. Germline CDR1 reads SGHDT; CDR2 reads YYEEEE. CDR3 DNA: TGTGCCAGCAGCTTGGCGCCCGGCACAGATACGCAGTATTTT. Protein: CASSLAPGTDTQYF.

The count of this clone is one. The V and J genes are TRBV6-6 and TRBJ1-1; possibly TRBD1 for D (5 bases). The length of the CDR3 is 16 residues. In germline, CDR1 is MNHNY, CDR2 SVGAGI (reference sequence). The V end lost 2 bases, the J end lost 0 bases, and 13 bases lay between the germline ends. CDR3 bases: TGTGCCAGCAGTTACCTTTTTGGGGACGTGAACACTGAAGCTTTCTTT. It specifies CASSYLFGDVNTEAFF.

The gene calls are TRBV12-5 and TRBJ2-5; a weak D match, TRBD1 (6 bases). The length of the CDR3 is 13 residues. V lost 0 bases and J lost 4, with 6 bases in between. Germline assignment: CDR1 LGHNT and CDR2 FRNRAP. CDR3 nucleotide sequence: TGTGCTAGTGGTTTGGTAGGGGGAGAGACCCAGTACTTC. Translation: CASGLVGGETQYF.

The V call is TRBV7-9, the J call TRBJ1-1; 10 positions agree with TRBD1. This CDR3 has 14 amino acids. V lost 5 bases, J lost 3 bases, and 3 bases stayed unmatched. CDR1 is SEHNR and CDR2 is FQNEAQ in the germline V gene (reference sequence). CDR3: CASSLGTGDTEAFF. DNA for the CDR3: TGTGCCAGCAGCCTAGGGACAGGGGACACTGAAGCTTTCTTT.

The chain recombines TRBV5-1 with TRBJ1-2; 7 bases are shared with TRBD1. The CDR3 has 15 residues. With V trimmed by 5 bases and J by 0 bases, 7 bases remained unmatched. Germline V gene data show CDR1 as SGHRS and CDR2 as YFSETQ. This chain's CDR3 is CASRFGDSPNYGYTF. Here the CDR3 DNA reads TGCGCCAGCAGATTCGGGGACAGCCCTAACTATGGCTACACCTTC. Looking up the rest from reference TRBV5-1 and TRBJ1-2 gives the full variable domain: KAGVTQTPRYLIKTRGQQVTLSCSPISGHRSVSWYQQTPGQGLQFLFEYFSETQRNKGNFPGRFSGRQFSNSRSEMNVSTLELGDSALYLCASRFGDSPNYGYTFGSGTRLTVV.

The DNA of the CDR3 is TGTGCCAGCAGGAACACCGATAATTCACCCCTCCACTTT. Translated, it gives CASRNTDNSPLHF. The chain has TRBV6-5 and TRBJ1-6; D gene ambiguous. The CDR3 sequence is 13 residues long. V gave up 6 bases and J gave up 5 bases, with 8 bases separating them. Germline CDR1 is MNHEY and CDR2 is SVGAGI.

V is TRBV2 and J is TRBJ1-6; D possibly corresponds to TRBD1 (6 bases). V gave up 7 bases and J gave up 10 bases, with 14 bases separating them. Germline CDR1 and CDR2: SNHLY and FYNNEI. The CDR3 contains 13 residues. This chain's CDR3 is CASKGQQFSPLHF. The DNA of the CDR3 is TGTGCCAGCAAGGGACAACAGTTCTCACCCCTCCACTTT.

Here the CDR3 DNA reads TGTGCCAGCTCACCAACACCCGGCAATCAGCCCCAGCATTTT. Its translation is CASSPTPGNQPQHF. The chain combines TRBV18 with TRBJ1-5; the D is unclear. Trimming stripped 2 bases from V and 2 bases from J, with 7 bases between. The CDR3 covers 14 residues. CDR1 and CDR2 from the germline V gene are KGHSH and LQKENI.

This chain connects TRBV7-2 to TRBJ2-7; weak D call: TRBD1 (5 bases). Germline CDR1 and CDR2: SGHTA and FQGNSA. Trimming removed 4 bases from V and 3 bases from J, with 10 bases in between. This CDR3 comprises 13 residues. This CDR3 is CASSSDRYYEQYF. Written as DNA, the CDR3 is TGTGCCAGCAGCTCAGACAGATACTACGAGCAGTACTTC. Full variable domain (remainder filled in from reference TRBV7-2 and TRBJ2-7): GAGVSQSPSNKVTEKGKDVELRCDPISGHTALYWYRQSLGQGLEFLIYFQGNSAPDKSGLPSDRFSAERTGGSVSTLTIQRTQQEDSAVYLCASSSDRYYEQYFGPGTRLTVT.

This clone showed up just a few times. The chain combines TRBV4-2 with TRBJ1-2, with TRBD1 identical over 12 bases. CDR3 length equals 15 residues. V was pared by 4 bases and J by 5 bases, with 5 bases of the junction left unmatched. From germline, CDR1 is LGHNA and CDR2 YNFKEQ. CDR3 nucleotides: TGTGCCAGCAGCCCTGGGACAGGGGGCGCATATGGCTACACCTTC. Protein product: CASSPGTGGAYGYTF.

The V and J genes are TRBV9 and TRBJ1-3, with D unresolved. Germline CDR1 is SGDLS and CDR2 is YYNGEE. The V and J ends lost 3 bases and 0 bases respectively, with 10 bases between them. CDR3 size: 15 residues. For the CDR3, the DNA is TGTGCCAGCAGCGGGGGTGCGAGCTCTGGAAACACCATATATTTT. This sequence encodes CASSGGASSGNTIYF.

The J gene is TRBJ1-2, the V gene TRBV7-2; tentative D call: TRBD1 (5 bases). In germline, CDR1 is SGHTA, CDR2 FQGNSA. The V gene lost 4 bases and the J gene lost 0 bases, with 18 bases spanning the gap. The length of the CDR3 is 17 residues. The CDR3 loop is CASSWTTNIPSNYGYTF. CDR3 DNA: TGTGCCAGCAGCTGGACAACGAACATTCCCTCTAACTATGGCTACACCTTC. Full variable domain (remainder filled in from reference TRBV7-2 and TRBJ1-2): GAGVSQSPSNKVTEKGKDVELRCDPISGHTALYWYRQSLGQGLEFLIYFQGNSAPDKSGLPSDRFSAERTGGSVSTLTIQRTQQEDSAVYLCASSWTTNIPSNYGYTFGSGTRLTVV.